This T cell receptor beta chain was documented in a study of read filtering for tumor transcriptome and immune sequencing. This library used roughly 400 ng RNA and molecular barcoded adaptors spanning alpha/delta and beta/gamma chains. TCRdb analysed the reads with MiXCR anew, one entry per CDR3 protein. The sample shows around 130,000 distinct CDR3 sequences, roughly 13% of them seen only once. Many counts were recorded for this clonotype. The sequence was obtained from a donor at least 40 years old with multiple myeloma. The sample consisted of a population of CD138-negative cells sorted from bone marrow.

CDR3 sequence reads: CASSYDGTSGRDRDEQFF. The DNA of the CDR3 is TGTGCCAGCAGTTACGACGGGACTAGCGGGCGGGATAGGGATGAGCAGTTCTTC. V usage is TRBV6-2 or TRBV6-3 and J usage is TRBJ2-1; 12 bases align to TRBD2. CDR1 is MNHEY, CDR2 SVGEGT, per germline. Germline trimming cut 2 bases from V and 8 bases from J; bases unmatched to any gene: 13. This CDR3 has 18 amino acids.